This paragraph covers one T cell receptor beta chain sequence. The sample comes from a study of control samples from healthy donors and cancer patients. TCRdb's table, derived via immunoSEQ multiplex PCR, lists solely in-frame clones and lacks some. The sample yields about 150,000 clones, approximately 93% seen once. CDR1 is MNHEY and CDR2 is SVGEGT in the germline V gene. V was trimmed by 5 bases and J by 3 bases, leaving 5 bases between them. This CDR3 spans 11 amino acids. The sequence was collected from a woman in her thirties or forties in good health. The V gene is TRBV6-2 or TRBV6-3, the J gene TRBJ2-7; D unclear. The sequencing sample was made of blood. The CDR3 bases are TGTGCCAGCAGTCCCCTCTACGAGCAGTACTTC. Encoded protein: CASSPLYEQYF.